These 17 T cell receptor beta chains were all obtained from the same sample, sequenced in a study of early T cells in non-severe SARS-CoV-2 infection. Each CDR3 protein gets one entry after TCRdb re-called the 5' RACE reads with MiXCR. The data hold about 33,000 distinct CDR3 sequences, with 5.7% observed a single time. The sample taken for sequencing was whole blood. Receptors were obtained from an adult who was a healthcare worker with PCR-confirmed SARS-CoV-2 infection or an uninfected control (not recorded which).

The sample holds many counts of this clonotype. The chain has TRBV5-4 and TRBJ2-3; D unresolved. The germline gives CDR1 SGHNT, CDR2 YYREEE (reference sequence). CDR3 length: 11 residues. Trimming removed 3 bases at V and 2 bases at J, with 1 base between. Here the CDR3 reads CASSYTDTQYF. The CDR3 DNA is TGTGCCAGCAGCTACACAGATACGCAGTATTTT.

This clonotype was detected many times. The chain combines TRBV9 with TRBJ2-7; 7 positions agree with TRBD1. V gave up 0 bases and J gave up 2 bases; unmatched junction bases: 11. Looked up from germline, CDR1 is SGDLS and CDR2 is YYNGEE. This CDR3 has 17 amino acids. The CDR3, as DNA: TGTGCCAGCAGCGTAGGAGCGTCCGGGACAGCTACCTACGAGCAGTACTTC. Protein product: CASSVGASGTATYEQYF.

This clonotype was seen a few times. CDR3 sequence: CAWRGTSGRTDTQYF. The CDR3 bases are TGTGCCTGGAGAGGGACTAGCGGGAGGACAGATACGCAGTATTTT. The V gene is TRBV30, the J gene TRBJ2-3; TRBD2 aligns across 15 bases. Per germline, CDR1 GTSNPN and CDR2 SVGIG (reference sequence). V was clipped by 3 bases and J by 3 bases; unmatched bases: 1. CDR3 length equals 15 residues.

This clonotype showed up many times. This chain connects TRBV12-3 or TRBV12-4 to TRBJ1-6; 9 nucleotides match TRBD1. Trimming cost V 5 bases and J 0 bases; bases outside gene matches: 8. This CDR3 has 18 residues. CDR3 DNA: TGTGCCAGCAGTAGGACAGGGGTCGCAAGCTCCTATAATTCACCCCTCCACTTT. Translating it yields CASSRTGVASSYNSPLHF.

A word on this clonotype: This may come from a read error, since a much larger clone is one base off. The chain is built from TRBV6-5 and TRBJ2-1; 9 positions match TRBD1. The CDR3 has 16 amino acids. Per germline, CDR1 MNHEY and CDR2 SVGAGI. V lost 10 bases to trimming and J lost 0 bases; unmatched junction nucleotides: 10. CDR3 DNA: TGTGCCAACAGCCGGACAGGGGCCACCTCCTACAATGAGCAGTTCTTC. This translates into CANSRTGATSYNEQFF.

This clonotype has a count of ten or more. This chain connects TRBV7-2 to TRBJ1-1; possible D gene TRBD1, 5 bases. Trimming shortened V by 5 bases and J by 5 bases, and 12 bases separated the two germline ends. Germline assignment: CDR1 SGHTA and CDR2 FQGNSA. This CDR3 is built from 13 residues. CDR3 bases: TGTGCCAGCAGCATGGGACCGATGACTGAAGCTTTCTTT. Its protein is CASSMGPMTEAFF.

There are many counts of this clonotype. CDR3 nucleotide sequence: TGTGCCAGCAGCCAAGTCAGTTCCGGGGAGCTGTTTTTT. Its protein product is CASSQVSSGELFF. V and J are TRBV3-1 and TRBJ2-2; D gene unclear. Germline CDR1 reads LGHDT; CDR2 reads YNNKEL (reference sequence). CDR3 length: 13 residues. V lost 1 base, J lost 6 bases, and 6 bases lay in between.

This clonotype was recorded many times. The chain combines TRBV11-2 with TRBJ2-3, with D perhaps matching TRBD2 (6 bases). The CDR3 contains 13 residues. With 2 bases removed from V and 5 bases from J, the gap between germline ends came to 8 bases. Per the germline V gene, CDR1 is SGHAT and CDR2 is FQNNGV. DNA for the CDR3: TGTGCCAGCAGCTTAAGGAGGGGAGATACGCAGTATTTT. This codes for CASSLRRGDTQYF.

There are many counts of this clonotype. This chain joins TRBV6-5 and TRBJ2-5, with unresolved D. Trimming removed 9 bases at V and 5 bases at J, with 7 bases between. From germline, CDR1 is MNHEY and CDR2 SVGAGI. There are 10 residues in the CDR3. The CDR3: CASMGETQYF. The CDR3 bases are TGTGCCAGTATGGGGGAGACCCAGTACTTC.

This clonotype was recorded many times. The rearrangement links TRBV7-8 to TRBJ2-5; no clear D. V was clipped by 1 base and J by 4 bases, with 10 bases between them. Germline V gene sequence: CDR1 SGHVS, CDR2 FQNEAQ. The CDR3 length is 14 residues. CDR3 protein: CASSLGARSETQYF. The CDR3 DNA follows: TGTGCCAGCAGCTTAGGGGCTAGGTCAGAGACCCAGTACTTC.

This clonotype was observed many times. CDR3 nucleotide sequence: TGCAGTGCTAAGGGAGGGGGAGACGAAAAACTGTTTTTT. Amino acids: CSAKGGGDEKLFF. The chain carries TRBV20-1 and TRBJ1-4; TRBD1 might be the D (6 bases). V lost 4 bases and J 8 bases, leaving 14 bases between the germline ends. This CDR3 is built from 13 residues. Germline values: CDR1 DFQATT, CDR2 SNEGSKA (reference sequence).

This clonotype was observed many times. This sequence joins TRBV29-1 and TRBJ2-3; D is perhaps TRBD2 (8 bases). The CDR3 is 18 amino acids. Germline CDR1 is SQVTM and CDR2 is ANQGSEA. Trimming left V 6 bases short and J 7 bases short, with 32 bases between. The CDR3 sequence is CSVQRGTENLAPHNTQYF. CDR3 bases: TGCAGCGTCCAGCGGGGGACAGAAAACTTAGCGCCCCATAATACGCAGTATTTT.

This clonotype has at least ten counts. V usage is TRBV20-1 and J usage is TRBJ1-5; no definite D call. CDR1 is DFQATT, CDR2 SNEGSKA, per germline (reference sequence). V gave up 3 bases and J gave up 7 bases, with 13 bases separating them. The CDR3 covers 13 residues. CDR3 sequence: CSARPDLYQPQHF. In nucleotides, the CDR3 is TGCAGTGCTAGGCCGGACCTATACCAGCCCCAGCATTTT.

This clonotype came up many times. This chain joins TRBV4-1 and TRBJ2-7, with D hard to call. The CDR3 runs to 15 residues. The V end lost 4 bases, the J end lost 3 bases, and 16 bases lay between the germline ends. Per germline, CDR1 MGHRA and CDR2 YSYEKL. The DNA for the CDR3 is TGCGCCAGCAGCCTTCTGGGATCCAACGGCTACGAGCAGTACTTC. Protein sequence: CASSLLGSNGYEQYF.

This clonotype was detected ten times or more. The chain is built from TRBV7-8 and TRBJ1-1; D unresolved. The length of the CDR3 is 13 residues. Germline V gene lookup returns CDR1 SGHVS and CDR2 FQNEAQ. V lost 10 bases, J lost 0 bases, and 12 bases lay in between. The CDR3, as DNA: TGTGCCACCGAGGTCCCAGTGAACACTGAAGCTTTCTTT. This translates into CATEVPVNTEAFF.

Many counts were recorded for this clonotype. The chain combines TRBV19 with TRBJ2-2; D gene unclear. CDR1 and CDR2 (germline): LNHDA, SQIVND (reference sequence). The CDR3 covers 18 residues. V shed 2 bases and J shed 0 bases, with 16 bases lying between them. DNA for the CDR3: TGTGCCAGTAGTATATTGGCAGCCAGATATACGAACACCGGGGAGCTGTTTTTT. Protein product: CASSILAARYTNTGELFF.

The V gene is TRBV4-3, the J gene TRBJ2-1, with 10 bases aligning to TRBD1. V gave up 3 bases and J gave up 6 bases; unmatched junction bases: 5. This CDR3 comprises 15 residues. In germline, CDR1 is LGHNA, CDR2 YSLEER. The CDR3 sequence: CASSHRGQGRNEQFF. CDR3 DNA: TGCGCCAGCAGCCACCGGGGACAGGGGCGCAATGAGCAGTTCTTC.